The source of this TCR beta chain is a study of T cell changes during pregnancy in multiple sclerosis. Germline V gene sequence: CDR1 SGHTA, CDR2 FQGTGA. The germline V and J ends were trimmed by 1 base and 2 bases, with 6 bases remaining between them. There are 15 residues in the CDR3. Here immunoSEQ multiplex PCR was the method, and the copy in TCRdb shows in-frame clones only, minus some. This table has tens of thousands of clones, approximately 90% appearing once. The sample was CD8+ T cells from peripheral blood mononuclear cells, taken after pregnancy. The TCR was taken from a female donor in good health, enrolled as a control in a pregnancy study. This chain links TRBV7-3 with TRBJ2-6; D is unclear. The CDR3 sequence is CASSLMSAGANVLTF. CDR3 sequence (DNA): TGTGCCAGCAGCTTAATGAGCGCTGGGGCCAACGTCCTGACTTTC. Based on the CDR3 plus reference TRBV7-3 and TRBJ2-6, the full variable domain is GAGVSQTPSNKVTEKGKYVELRCDPISGHTALYWYRQSLGQGPEFLIYFQGTGAADDSGLPNDRFFAVRPEGSVSTLKIQRTERGDSAVYLCASSLMSAGANVLTFGAGSRLTVL.